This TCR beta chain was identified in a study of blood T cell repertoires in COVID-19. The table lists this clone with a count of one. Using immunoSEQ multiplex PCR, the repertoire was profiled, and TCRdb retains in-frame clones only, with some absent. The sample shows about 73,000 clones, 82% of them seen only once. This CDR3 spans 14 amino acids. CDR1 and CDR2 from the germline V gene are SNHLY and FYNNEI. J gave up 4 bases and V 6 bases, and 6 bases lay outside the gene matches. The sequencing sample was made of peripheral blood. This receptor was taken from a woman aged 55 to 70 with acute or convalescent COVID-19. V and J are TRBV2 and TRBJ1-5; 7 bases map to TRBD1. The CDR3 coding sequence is TGTGCCAGCAGGGACAGGAGCTTAAATCAGCCCCAGCATTTT. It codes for CASRDRSLNQPQHF. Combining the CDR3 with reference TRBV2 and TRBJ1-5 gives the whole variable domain EPEVTQTPSHQVTQMGQEVILRCVPISNHLYFYWYRQILGQKVEFLVSFYNNEISEKSEIFDDQFSVERPDGSNFTLKIRSTKLEDSAMYFCASRDRSLNQPQHFGDGTRLSIL.